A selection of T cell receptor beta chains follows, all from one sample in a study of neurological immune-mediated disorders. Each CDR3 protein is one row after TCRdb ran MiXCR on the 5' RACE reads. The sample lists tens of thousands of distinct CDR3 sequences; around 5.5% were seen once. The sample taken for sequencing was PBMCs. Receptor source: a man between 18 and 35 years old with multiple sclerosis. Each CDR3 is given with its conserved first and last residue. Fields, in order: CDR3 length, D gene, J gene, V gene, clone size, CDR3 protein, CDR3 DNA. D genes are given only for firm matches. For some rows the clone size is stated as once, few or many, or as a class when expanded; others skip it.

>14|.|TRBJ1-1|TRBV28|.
CASTFRGLNTEAFF
TGTGCCAGCACTTTCAGGGGTCTGAACACTGAAGCTTTCTTT
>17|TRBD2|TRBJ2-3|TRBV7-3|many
CASSLGLAGGRADTQYF
TGTGCCAGCAGCCTCGGACTAGCGGGGGGGCGGGCAGATACGCAGTATTTT
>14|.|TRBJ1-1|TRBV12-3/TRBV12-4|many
CASYLRVKGTEAFF
TGTGCCAGTTATCTCCGGGTTAAGGGCACTGAAGCTTTCTTT
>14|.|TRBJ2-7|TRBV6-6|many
CASSLAGLRYEQYF
TGTGCCAGCAGTCTCGCCGGACTTCGCTACGAGCAGTACTTC
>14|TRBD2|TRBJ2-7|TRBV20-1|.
CSARPGGGAYEQYF
TGCAGTGCTAGGCCGGGCGGGGGGGCCTACGAGCAGTACTTC
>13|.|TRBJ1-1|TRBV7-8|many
CASSPLQGAEAFF
TGTGCCAGCAGCCCGTTACAGGGCGCTGAAGCTTTCTTT
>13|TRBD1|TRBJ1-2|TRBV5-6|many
CASSLRQGDGYTF
TGTGCCAGCAGCTTACGACAGGGGGATGGCTACACCTTC
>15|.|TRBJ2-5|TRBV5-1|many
CASSLVKGPRETQYF
TGCGCCAGCAGCCTCGTTAAGGGGCCCAGAGAGACCCAGTACTTC
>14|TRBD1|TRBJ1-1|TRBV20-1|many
CSARRTGANTEAFF
TGCAGTGCTAGAAGGACAGGGGCAAACACTGAAGCTTTCTTT
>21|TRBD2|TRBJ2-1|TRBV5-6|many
CASSAKTRGLAGKVSYNEQFF
TGTGCCAGCAGCGCTAAGACACGAGGACTAGCGGGTAAAGTGTCCTACAATGAGCAGTTCTTC
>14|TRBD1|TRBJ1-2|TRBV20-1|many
CSARRGGPNDGYTF
TGCAGTGCTAGGCGAGGGGGCCCCAATGATGGCTACACCTTC
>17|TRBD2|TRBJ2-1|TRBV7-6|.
CASSPLHTSGGYNEQFF
TGTGCCAGCAGCCCATTACACACCAGCGGGGGTTACAATGAGCAGTTCTTC
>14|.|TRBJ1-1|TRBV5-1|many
CASSLGAENTEAFF
TGCGCCAGCAGCTTGGGGGCAGAGAACACTGAAGCTTTCTTT
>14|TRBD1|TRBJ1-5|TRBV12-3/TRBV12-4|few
CASGTTGANQPQNF
TGTGCCAGCGGGACGACAGGGGCAAATCAGCCCCAGAATTTT
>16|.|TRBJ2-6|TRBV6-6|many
CASSDTGYSGANVLTF
TGTGCCAGCAGTGACACCGGATACTCTGGGGCCAACGTCCTGACTTTC
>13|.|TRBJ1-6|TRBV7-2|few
CASRRDYNSPLNF
TGTGCCAGCCGGAGAGACTATAATTCACCCCTCAACTTT
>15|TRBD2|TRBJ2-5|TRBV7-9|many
CASSTVAGVRETQYF
TGTGCCAGCAGCACAGTAGCGGGAGTAAGGGAGACCCAGTACTTC
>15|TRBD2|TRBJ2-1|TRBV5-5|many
CASSLIGGGVNEQFF
TGTGCCAGCAGCTTGATTGGCGGGGGGGTCAATGAGCAGTTCTTC
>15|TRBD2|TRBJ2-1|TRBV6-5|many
CASRDRGVPRDEQFF
TGTGCCAGCAGGGACCGGGGGGTCCCCAGGGATGAGCAGTTCTTC
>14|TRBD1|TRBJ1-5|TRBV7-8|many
CASSLETGRQPQHF
TGTGCCAGCAGCTTAGAGACAGGGAGGCAGCCCCAGCATTTT
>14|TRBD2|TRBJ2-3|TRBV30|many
CAWTSGSGADTQYF
TGTGCCTGGACTAGCGGGAGTGGTGCAGATACGCAGTATTTT
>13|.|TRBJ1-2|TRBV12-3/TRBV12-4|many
CASSLYLDRGYTF
TGTGCCAGCAGTTTATACCTTGACAGAGGCTACACCTTC
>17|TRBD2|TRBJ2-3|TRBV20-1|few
CSARGGTSGGDTDTQYF
TGCAGTGCTAGAGGTGGGACTAGCGGGGGGGACACAGATACGCAGTATTTT
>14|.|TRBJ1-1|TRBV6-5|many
CASSYQARATEAFF
TGTGCCAGCAGTTACCAGGCCAGGGCCACTGAAGCTTTCTTT
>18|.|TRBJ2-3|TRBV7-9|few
CASSLADRVARGTDTQYF
TGTGCCAGCAGCTTAGCTGACCGGGTAGCGAGGGGGACAGATACGCAGTATTTT
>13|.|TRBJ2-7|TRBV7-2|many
CASSLGASREQYF
TGTGCCAGCAGCTTAGGAGCGAGTCGGGAGCAGTACTTC
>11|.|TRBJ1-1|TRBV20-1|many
CSASRGTEVFF
TGCAGTGCTAGCCGAGGGACTGAAGTTTTCTTT
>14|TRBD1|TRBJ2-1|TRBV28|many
CASSWANRGNEQFF
TGTGCCAGCAGTTGGGCCAACAGGGGCAATGAGCAGTTCTTC
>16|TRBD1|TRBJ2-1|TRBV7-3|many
CASSLDRDRGYNEQFF
TGTGCCAGCAGCTTAGATAGGGACAGGGGGTACAATGAGCAGTTCTTC
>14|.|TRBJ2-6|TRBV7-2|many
CASSFGAGANVLTF
TGTGCCAGCAGCTTCGGAGCTGGGGCCAACGTCCTGACTTTC
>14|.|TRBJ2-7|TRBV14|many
CASSQVHGSYEQYF
TGTGCCAGCAGCCAAGTGCACGGAAGCTACGAGCAGTACTTC
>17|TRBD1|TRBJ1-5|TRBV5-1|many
CASSLGGTGGPDQPQHF
TGCGCCAGCAGCTTGGGCGGGACAGGGGGCCCCGATCAGCCCCAGCATTTT
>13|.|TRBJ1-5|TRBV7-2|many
CASSPRFNQPQHF
TGTGCCAGCAGCCCTAGGTTCAATCAGCCCCAGCATTTT
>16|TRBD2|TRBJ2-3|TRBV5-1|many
CASSLITSGGTDTQYF
TGCGCCAGCAGCTTAATAACTAGCGGGGGCACAGATACGCAGTATTTT
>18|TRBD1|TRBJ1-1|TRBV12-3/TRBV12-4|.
CASSTYGRGLTMNTEAFF
TGTGCCAGCAGCACCTACGGCAGGGGGTTAACTATGAACACTGAAGCTTTCTTT
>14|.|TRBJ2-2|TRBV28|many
CASSWGRGHGELFF
TGTGCCAGCAGTTGGGGCCGGGGGCACGGGGAGCTGTTTTTT
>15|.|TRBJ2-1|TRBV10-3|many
CAIRLGGQSYNEQFF
TGTGCCATCAGGCTGGGGGGACAGTCCTACAATGAGCAGTTCTTC
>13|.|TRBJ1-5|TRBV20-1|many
CSARGYSVQPQNF
TGCAGTGCTAGAGGGTATAGCGTTCAGCCCCAGAATTTT
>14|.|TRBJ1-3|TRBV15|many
CATGEGTPGNTIYF
TGTGCCACCGGTGAGGGAACTCCTGGAAACACCATATATTTT
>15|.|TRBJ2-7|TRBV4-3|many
CASSQAAGYSYEQYF
TGCGCCAGCAGCCAAGCGGCAGGGTACTCCTACGAGCAGTACTTC
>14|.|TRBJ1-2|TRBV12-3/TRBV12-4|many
CASSFNRAAYGYTF
TGTGCCAGCAGTTTTAACAGGGCCGCCTATGGCTACACCTTC
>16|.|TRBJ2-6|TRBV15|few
CATSREVGSGANVLTF
TGTGCCACCAGCAGAGAAGTGGGCTCTGGGGCCAACGTCCTGACTTTC
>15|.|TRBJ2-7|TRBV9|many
CASSGGTPLVDEQYF
TGTGCCAGCAGCGGGGGGACTCCCCTCGTGGACGAGCAGTACTTC
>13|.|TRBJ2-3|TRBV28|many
CASITRGTDTQYF
TGTGCCAGCATAACGAGGGGCACAGATACGCAGTATTTT
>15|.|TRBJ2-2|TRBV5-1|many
CASSEGSMFSGELFF
TGCGCCAGCAGCGAGGGGTCGATGTTCAGCGGGGAGCTGTTTTTT
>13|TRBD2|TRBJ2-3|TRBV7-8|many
CASSGGEADTQYF
TGTGCCAGCAGCGGGGGGGAGGCAGATACGCAGTATTTT
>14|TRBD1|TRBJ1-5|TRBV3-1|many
CASSPGQGNQPQHF
TGTGCCAGCAGCCCGGGACAGGGAAATCAGCCCCAGCATTTT
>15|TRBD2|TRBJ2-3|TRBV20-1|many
CSARAGGSSTDTQYF
TGCAGTGCTAGAGCGGGGGGTTCTAGCACAGATACGCAGTATTTT
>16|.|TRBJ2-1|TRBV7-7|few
CASSLAYGSSYNEQFF
TGTGCTAGCAGCTTAGCATACGGCTCCTCCTACAATGAGCAGTTCTTC
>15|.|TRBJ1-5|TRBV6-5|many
CASSYSAQTNQPQHF
TGTGCCAGCAGTTACTCAGCCCAGACAAATCAGCCCCAGCATTTT
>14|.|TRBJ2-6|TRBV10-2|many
CASSSSSGANVLTF
TGCGCCAGCAGTTCTAGCTCTGGGGCCAACGTCCTGACTTTC
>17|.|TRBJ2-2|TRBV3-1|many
CASSQGGAGGNTGELFF
TGTGCCAGCAGCCAAGGGGGGGCAGGGGGAAACACCGGGGAGCTGTTTTTT
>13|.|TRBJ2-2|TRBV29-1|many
CSFGTPNTGELFF
TGCAGCTTCGGGACACCGAACACCGGGGAGCTGTTTTTT